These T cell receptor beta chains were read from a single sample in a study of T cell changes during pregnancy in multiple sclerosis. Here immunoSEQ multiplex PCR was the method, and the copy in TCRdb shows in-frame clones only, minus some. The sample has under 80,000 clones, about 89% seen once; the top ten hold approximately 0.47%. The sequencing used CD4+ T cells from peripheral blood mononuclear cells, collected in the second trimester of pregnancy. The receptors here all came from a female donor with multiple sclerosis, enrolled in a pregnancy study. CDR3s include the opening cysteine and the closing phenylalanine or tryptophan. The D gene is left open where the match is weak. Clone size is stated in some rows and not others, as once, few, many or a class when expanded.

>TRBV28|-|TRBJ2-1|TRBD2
CASSPPLAGYNEQFF
TGTGCCAGCAGTCCCCCCCTAGCGGGATACAATGAGCAGTTCTTC
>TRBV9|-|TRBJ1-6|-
CASSVEGRENSPLHF
TGTGCCAGCAGCGTAGAGGGTAGGGAGAATTCACCCCTCCACTTT
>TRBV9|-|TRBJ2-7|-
CASSDGEIAAYYEQYF
TGTGCCAGCAGCGATGGGGAAATAGCGGCTTACTACGAGCAGTACTTC
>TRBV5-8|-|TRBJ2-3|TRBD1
CASGVGQTSTDTQYF
TGTGCCAGCGGGGTGGGACAGACTTCCACAGATACGCAGTATTTT
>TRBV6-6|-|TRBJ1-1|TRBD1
CASSYLGQGRNTEAFF
TGTGCCAGCAGTTATCTTGGACAGGGTAGGAACACTGAAGCTTTCTTT
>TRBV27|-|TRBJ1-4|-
CASSFSRGGLTNEKLFF
TGTGCCAGCAGTTTCTCCCGGGGGGGCCTAACTAATGAAAAACTGTTTTTT
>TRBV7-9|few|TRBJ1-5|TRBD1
CASSLDRGRPLDF
TGTGCCAGCAGCCTGGACAGGGGGCGACCGTTGGATTTT
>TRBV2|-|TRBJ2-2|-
CASSVRRGNTGELFF
TGTGCCAGCAGTGTCCGGAGGGGTAACACCGGGGAGCTGTTTTTT
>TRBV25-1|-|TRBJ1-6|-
CASSDRGSQLGSPLHF
TGTGCCAGCAGTGACCGTGGGAGTCAGCTCGGGTCACCCCTCCACTTT
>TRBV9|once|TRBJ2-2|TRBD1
CASSVGSGTGAGELFF
TGTGCCAGCAGCGTGGGTTCCGGGACAGGGGCCGGGGAGCTGTTTTTT
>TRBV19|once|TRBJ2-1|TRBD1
CASSTQQGSFKFF
TGTGCCAGTAGTACCCAACAGGGGAGTTTTAAGTTCTTC
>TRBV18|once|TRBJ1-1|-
CASSARTDSTEAFF
TGTGCCAGCTCAGCTCGGACAGATAGCACTGAAGCTTTCTTT
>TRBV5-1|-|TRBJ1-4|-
CASSLAGTNEKLFF
TGCGCCAGCAGCTTGGCGGGAACTAATGAAAAACTGTTTTTT
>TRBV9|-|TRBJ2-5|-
CASSVREETQYF
TGTGCCAGCAGCGTCAGGGAAGAGACCCAGTACTTC
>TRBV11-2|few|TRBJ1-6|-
CASSLGGGGNPPLHF
TGTGCCAGCAGCCTCGGGGGTGGCGGCAATCCACCCCTCCACTTT
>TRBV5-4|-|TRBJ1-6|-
CASSLDPRVNSPLHF
TGTGCCAGCAGCTTGGATCCCAGGGTCAATTCACCCCTCCACTTT
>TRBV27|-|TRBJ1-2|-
CASLTGPLTGYTF
TGTGCCAGCCTAACAGGTCCTTTAACTGGCTACACCTTC
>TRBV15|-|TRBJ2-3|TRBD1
CATSRDRAADTQYF
TGTGCCACCAGCAGGGACAGGGCGGCAGATACGCAGTATTTT
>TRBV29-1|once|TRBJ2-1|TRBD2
CSVRYAGGPSQFF
TGCAGCGTCCGATATGCGGGAGGGCCTTCGCAGTTCTTC
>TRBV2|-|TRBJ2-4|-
CASSEDQQANIQYF
TGTGCCAGCAGTGAGGACCAACAGGCAAACATTCAGTACTTC
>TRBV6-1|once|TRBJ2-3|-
CASSDLDTQYF
TGTGCCAGCAGTGACTTGGATACGCAGTATTTT
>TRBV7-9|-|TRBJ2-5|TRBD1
CASSLQGEETQYF
TGTGCCAGCAGCTTACAGGGGGAAGAGACCCAGTACTTC
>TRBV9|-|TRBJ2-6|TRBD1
CASSPRTGLVSGANVLTF
TGTGCCAGCAGCCCCCGGACAGGGTTGGTCTCTGGGGCCAACGTCCTGACTTTC
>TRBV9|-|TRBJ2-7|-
CASSVSLAHEQYF
TGTGCCAGCAGCGTGTCCCTAGCACACGAGCAGTACTTC
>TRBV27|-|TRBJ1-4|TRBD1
CASRSRDRPNEKLFF
TGTGCCAGCAGAAGCCGGGACAGGCCGAACGAAAAACTGTTTTTT
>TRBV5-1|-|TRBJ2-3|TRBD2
CASSLELAGADTQYF
TGCGCCAGCAGCTTGGAACTAGCGGGCGCAGATACGCAGTATTTT
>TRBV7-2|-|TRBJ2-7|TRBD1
CASSRQGTSSYEQYF
TGTGCCAGCAGCAGACAGGGCACCTCCTCCTACGAGCAGTACTTC
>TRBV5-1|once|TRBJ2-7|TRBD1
CASSPYQTGVSNEQYF
TGCGCCAGCAGCCCGTACCAGACAGGGGTTAGCAACGAGCAGTACTTC
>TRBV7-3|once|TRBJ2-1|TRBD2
CASSPWQRGGRGEQFF
TGTGCCAGCAGCCCCTGGCAGCGGGGGGGCCGCGGTGAGCAGTTCTTC
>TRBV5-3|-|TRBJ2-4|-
CARSLVRLGVQYF
TGTGCCAGAAGCTTGGTAAGGTTGGGCGTTCAGTACTTC
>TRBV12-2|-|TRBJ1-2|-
CASRAPPRGYYGYTF
TGTGCAAGTCGCGCACCACCCAGGGGATACTATGGCTACACCTTC
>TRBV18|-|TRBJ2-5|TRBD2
CATRPGLASETQYF
TGTGCCACGAGGCCGGGACTAGCATCCGAGACCCAGTACTTC
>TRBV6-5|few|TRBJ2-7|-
CASSRDKNYEQYF
TGTGCCAGCAGCCGGGACAAAAACTACGAGCAGTACTTC
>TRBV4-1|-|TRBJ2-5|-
CASSRGTPGETQYF
TGCGCCAGCAGCCGCGGGACTCCGGGCGAGACCCAGTACTTC
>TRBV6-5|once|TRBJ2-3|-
CASSRWRSTDTQYF
TGTGCCAGCTCTAGGTGGAGGAGCACAGATACGCAGTATTTT